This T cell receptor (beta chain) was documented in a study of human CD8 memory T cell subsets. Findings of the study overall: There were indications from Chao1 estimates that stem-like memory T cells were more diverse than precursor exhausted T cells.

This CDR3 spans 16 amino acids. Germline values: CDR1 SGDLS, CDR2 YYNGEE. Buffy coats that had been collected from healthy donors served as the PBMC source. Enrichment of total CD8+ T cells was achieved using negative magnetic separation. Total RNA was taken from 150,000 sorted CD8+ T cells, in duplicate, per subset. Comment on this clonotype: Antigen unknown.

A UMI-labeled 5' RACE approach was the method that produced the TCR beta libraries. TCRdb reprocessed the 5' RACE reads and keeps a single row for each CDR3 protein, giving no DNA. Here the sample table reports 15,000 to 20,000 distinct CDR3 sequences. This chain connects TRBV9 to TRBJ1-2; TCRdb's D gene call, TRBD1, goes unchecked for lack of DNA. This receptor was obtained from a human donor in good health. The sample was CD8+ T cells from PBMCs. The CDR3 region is CASSAGQGASNYGYTF.